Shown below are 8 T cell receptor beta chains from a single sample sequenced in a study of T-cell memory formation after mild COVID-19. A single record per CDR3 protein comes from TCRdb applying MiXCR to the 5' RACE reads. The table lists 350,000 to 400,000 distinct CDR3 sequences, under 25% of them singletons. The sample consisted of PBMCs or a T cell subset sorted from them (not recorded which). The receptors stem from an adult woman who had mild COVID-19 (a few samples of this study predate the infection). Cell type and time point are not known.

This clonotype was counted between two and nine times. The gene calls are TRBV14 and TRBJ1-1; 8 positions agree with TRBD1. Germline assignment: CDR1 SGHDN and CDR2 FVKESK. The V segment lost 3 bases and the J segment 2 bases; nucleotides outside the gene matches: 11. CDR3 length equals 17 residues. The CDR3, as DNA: TGTGCCAGCAGCCACCGAAATCGGGGACAGGCAAACACTGAAGCTTTCTTT. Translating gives CASSHRNRGQANTEAFF.

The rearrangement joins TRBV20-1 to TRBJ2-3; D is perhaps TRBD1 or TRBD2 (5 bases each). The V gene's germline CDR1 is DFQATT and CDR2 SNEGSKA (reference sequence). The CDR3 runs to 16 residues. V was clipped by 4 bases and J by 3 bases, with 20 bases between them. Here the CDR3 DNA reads TGCAGTGCTATCAGGGAGCCCGACATTCTGACAGATACGCAGTATTTT. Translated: CSAIREPDILTDTQYF.

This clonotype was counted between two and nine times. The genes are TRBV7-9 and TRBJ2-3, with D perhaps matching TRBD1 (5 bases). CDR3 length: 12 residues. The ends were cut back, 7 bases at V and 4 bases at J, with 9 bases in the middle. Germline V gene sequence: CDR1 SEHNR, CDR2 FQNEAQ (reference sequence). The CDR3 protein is CASTVGPDTQYF. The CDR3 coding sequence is TGTGCCAGCACTGTGGGGCCAGATACGCAGTATTTT.

CDR3 sequence reads: CASSQRTGETQYF. Written as DNA, the CDR3 is TGCGCCAGCAGCCAAAGAACAGGAGAGACCCAGTACTTC. The rearrangement links TRBV4-1 to TRBJ2-5, with D maybe TRBD1 (5 bases). Germline CDR1 MGHRA, CDR2 YSYEKL. V was shortened by 2 bases and J by 4 bases, with 8 bases between the two germline ends. The CDR3 extends over 13 amino acids.

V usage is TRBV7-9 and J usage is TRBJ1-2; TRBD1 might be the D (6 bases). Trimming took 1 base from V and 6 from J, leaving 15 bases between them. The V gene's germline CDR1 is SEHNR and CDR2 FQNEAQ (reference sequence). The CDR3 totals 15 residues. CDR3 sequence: CASSLETQGRHGYTF. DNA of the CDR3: TGTGCCAGCAGCTTAGAAACCCAGGGGAGGCATGGCTACACCTTC.

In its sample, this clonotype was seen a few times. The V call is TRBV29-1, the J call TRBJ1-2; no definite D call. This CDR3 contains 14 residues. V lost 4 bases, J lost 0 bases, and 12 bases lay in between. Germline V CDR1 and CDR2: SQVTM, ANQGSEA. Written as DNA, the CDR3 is TGCAGCGTTGCGAAGGGCACAACTAACTATGGCTACACCTTC. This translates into CSVAKGTTNYGYTF.

The CDR3 loop reads CATSDSLGQGGTDTQYF. The CDR3 DNA reads TGTGCCACCAGTGATTCCCTGGGACAGGGGGGCACAGATACGCAGTATTTT. V and J are TRBV24-1 and TRBJ2-3; 11 bases agree with TRBD1. Germline V gene sequence: CDR1 KGHDR, CDR2 SFDVKD. The V and J ends lost 2 bases and 1 base, in that order; junction bases with no gene match: 4. The CDR3 extends over 17 amino acids.

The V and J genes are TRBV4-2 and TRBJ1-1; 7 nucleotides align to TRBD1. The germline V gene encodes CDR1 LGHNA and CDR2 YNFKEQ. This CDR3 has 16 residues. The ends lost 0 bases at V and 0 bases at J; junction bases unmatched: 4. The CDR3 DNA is TGTGCCAGCAGCCAAGAGGAGGGGGCCTTGAACACTGAAGCTTTCTTT. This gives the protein CASSQEEGALNTEAFF.